This T cell receptor (beta chain) was recorded in a study of PD-1 blockade in classical Hodgkin lymphoma. All patients relapsed after autologous stem cell transplantation, and brentuximab vedotin exposure varied. TCRdb keeps only in-frame clones here, not all; method: immunoSEQ multiplex PCR. The table includes just over 60,000 clones, 88% detected once. In this sample, this clone turned up a few times. The sequence came from a human donor with classical Hodgkin lymphoma. Sample: peripheral blood mononuclear cells (PBMCs), taken at baseline.

The CDR3 is CASSDFDRPFHF. The CDR3 DNA reads TGTGCCAGCAGTGATTTCGACAGGCCCTTCCACTTT. The chain is built from TRBV25-1 and TRBJ1-6; D perhaps matches TRBD1 (6 bases). The CDR3 covers 12 residues. CDR1 MGHDK and CDR2 SYGVNS come from the germline V gene. Trimming removed 3 bases at V and 17 bases at J, with 14 bases between.